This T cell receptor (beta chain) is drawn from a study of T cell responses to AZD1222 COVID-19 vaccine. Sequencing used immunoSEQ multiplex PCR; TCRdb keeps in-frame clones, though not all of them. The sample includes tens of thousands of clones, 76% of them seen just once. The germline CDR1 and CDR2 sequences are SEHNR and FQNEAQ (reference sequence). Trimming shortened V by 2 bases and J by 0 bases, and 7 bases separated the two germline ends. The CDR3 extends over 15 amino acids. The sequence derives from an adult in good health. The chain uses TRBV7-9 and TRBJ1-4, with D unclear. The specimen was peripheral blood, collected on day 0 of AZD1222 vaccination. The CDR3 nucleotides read TGTGCCAGCAGCTTATCTGTCTCAACTAATGAAAAACTGTTTTTT. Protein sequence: CASSLSVSTNEKLFF.